The sequence of this T cell receptor beta chain was determined in a study of blood T cell repertoires in COVID-19. Study details: From T cells, B-cell-depleted T cells, or PBMCs came the material, which was cDNA or gDNA.

Study processing details: Amplifying reference gene primers gave estimates of nucleated cell counts. Here immunoSEQ multiplex PCR was the method, and the copy in TCRdb shows in-frame clones only, minus some. V and J calls and clone size are those listed in that table; D and trimming were worked out from the DNA. Seen here are around 42,000 clones, 90% observed once, and the top ten hold approximately 2.8%. The length of the CDR3 is 14 residues. Trimming cost V 5 bases and J 2 bases, with 9 bases left between them. Per germline, CDR1 SGHAT and CDR2 FQNNGV. This receptor was obtained from a man aged 50 to 60 with active COVID-19. The chain combines TRBV11-2 with TRBJ2-2; D remains unclear. Sequenced input: peripheral blood. This CDR3 is CASSQSANTGELFF. CDR3 in DNA: TGTGCCAGCAGCCAGAGCGCTAACACCGGGGAGCTGTTTTTT.